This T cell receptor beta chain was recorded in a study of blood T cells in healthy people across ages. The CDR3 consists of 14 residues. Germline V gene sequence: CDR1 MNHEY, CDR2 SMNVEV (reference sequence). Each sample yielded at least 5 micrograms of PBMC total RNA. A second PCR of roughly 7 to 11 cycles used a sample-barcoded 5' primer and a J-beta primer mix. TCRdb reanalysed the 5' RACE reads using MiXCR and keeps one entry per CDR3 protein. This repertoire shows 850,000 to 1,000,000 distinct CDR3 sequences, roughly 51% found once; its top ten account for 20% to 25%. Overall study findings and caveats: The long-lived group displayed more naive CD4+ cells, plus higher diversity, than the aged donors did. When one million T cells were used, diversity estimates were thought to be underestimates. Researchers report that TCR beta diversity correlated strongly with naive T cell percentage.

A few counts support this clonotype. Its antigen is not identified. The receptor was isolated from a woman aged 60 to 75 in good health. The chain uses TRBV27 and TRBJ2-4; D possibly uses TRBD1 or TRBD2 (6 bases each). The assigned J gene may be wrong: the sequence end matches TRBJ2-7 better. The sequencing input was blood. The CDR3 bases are TGTGCCAGCAGGACAGGAGGGGGACCCTACGAGCAGTACTTC. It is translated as CASRTGGGPYEQYF.